This T cell receptor (beta chain) was captured in a study of response to subunit inactivated influenza vaccine. Each CDR3 protein gets one entry after TCRdb re-called the RT-PCR reads with MiXCR. The repertoire consists of around 580,000 distinct CDR3 sequences, with 12% occurring once and the leading ten covering roughly 10%. Remarks on this clonotype: Antigen specificity is unknown.

Points from the study as a whole: Authors suggested that a seasonal influenza vaccination recruits few new T cells each time.

V lost 1 base and J lost 3; bases outside the gene matches: 9. This CDR3 has 16 residues. Germline CDR1 is SGHVS and CDR2 is FQNEAQ. Sequenced here: PBMCs from blood, sampled on the day of vaccination. V gene TRBV7-8 combines with J gene TRBJ2-7; 7 positions match TRBD2. This clonotype was sampled from a man between 50 and 59 years old who received an inactivated influenza vaccine. CDR3 loop: CASSLVRLAEDYEQYF. Written as DNA, the CDR3 is TGTGCCAGCAGCTTAGTTCGGCTAGCGGAGGACTACGAGCAGTACTTC.